This is a list of T cell receptor beta chains from one sample in a study of blood T cell repertoires in COVID-19. Measured with immunoSEQ multiplex PCR; TCRdb has only the in-frame clones, and not every one. Counted here are a few hundred thousand clones, 70% to 90% occurring once; the ten biggest clones make up about 1.2%. Sequencing was performed on peripheral blood. The receptor set was obtained from a man between 40 and 49 years old with acute or convalescent COVID-19. CDR3s include the opening cysteine and the closing phenylalanine or tryptophan. The D gene is left open where the match is weak. Size is omitted from some rows. Given values are once, few, many or a class for expanded clones.

>NA|TRBD2|TRBV27|TRBJ2-7
CASSLTSGLSEQYF
TGTGCCAGCAGCCTGACTAGCGGGTTGAGCGAGCAGTACTTC
>NA|NA|TRBV27|TRBJ2-7
CASSWSAANTYEQYF
TGTGCCAGCAGTTGGAGCGCCGCGAATACCTACGAGCAGTACTTC
>once|NA|TRBV7-2|TRBJ1-6
CASSSGLHSPLHF
TGTGCCAGCAGCTCAGGACTTCATTCACCCCTCCACTTT
>NA|NA|TRBV5-1|TRBJ1-1
CASSFRGLGNTEAFF
TGCGCCAGCAGCTTTCGGGGGTTGGGAAACACTGAAGCTTTCTTT
>NA|NA|TRBV5-6|TRBJ2-6
CASSLNTGANVLTF
TGTGCCAGCAGCTTAAATACAGGGGCCAACGTCCTGACTTTC
>NA|TRBD2|TRBV9|TRBJ2-5
CASSVGLARETQYF
TGTGCCAGCAGCGTGGGACTAGCAAGAGAGACCCAGTACTTC
>NA|NA|TRBV6-5|TRBJ2-2
CASAQGNTGELFF
TGTGCCAGCGCTCAGGGGAACACCGGGGAGCTGTTTTTT
>NA|NA|TRBV7-3|TRBJ2-1
CASSSPSEGREQFF
TGTGCCAGCAGTAGTCCTAGCGAGGGACGGGAACAGTTCTTC
>NA|NA|TRBV6-5|TRBJ1-5
CASSPGGNQPQHF
TGTGCCAGCAGCCCGGGGGGGAATCAGCCCCAGCATTTT
>NA|TRBD1|TRBV11-2|TRBJ1-1
CASSLGQGPEAFF
TGTGCCAGCAGCTTGGGACAGGGGCCTGAAGCTTTCTTT
>few|TRBD1|TRBV3-1/TRBV3-2|TRBJ1-1
CASSRVTTGGNTEAFF
TGTGCCAGCAGCCGCGTGACGACAGGGGGAAACACTGAAGCTTTCTTT
>NA|NA|TRBV21-1|TRBJ1-1
CASSLTDRSNTEAFF
TGTGCCAGCAGTCTTACTGACAGGTCTAACACTGAAGCTTTCTTT
>once|NA|TRBV2|TRBJ2-5
CASSEGRETQYF
TGTGCCAGCAGTGAAGGTCGAGAGACCCAGTACTTC
>NA|TRBD1|TRBV30|TRBJ1-5
CAWSPVTGVQPQHF
TGTGCCTGGAGTCCCGTTACAGGGGTGCAGCCCCAGCATTTT
>NA|TRBD2|TRBV6-4|TRBJ2-7
CASTSVGGDSYEQYF
TGTGCCAGCACCTCCGTGGGGGGGGACTCCTACGAGCAGTACTTC
>NA|TRBD1|TRBV5-5|TRBJ1-2
CASRPYGDSDGYTF
TGTGCCAGCAGGCCCTACGGGGACAGTGATGGCTACACCTTC
>NA|NA|TRBV9|TRBJ1-3
CASSPLPSGGTGNTIYF
TGTGCCAGCAGCCCCCTTCCCTCTGGAGGGACTGGAAACACCATATATTTT
>NA|TRBD1|TRBV7-2|TRBJ1-2
CASTPPGTGSPYGYTF
TGTGCCAGCACCCCTCCAGGGACAGGGTCCCCCTATGGCTACACCTTC
>NA|NA|TRBV28|TRBJ1-5
CASRSSVGLTEPQHF
TGTGCCAGCAGATCCTCTGTGGGGCTTACTGAGCCCCAGCATTTT
>NA|NA|TRBV14|TRBJ1-1
CASSQGSPRAGNTEAFF
TGTGCCAGCAGCCAAGGCTCACCGAGGGCGGGGAACACTGAAGCTTTCTTT
>NA|NA|TRBV27|TRBJ2-7
CASSFFPQEQYF
TGTGCCAGCAGTTTTTTTCCCCAGGAGCAGTACTTC
>NA|NA|TRBV27|TRBJ1-2
CASSQGQRGGYTF
TGTGCCAGCAGTCAGGGACAACGGGGTGGCTACACCTTC
>NA|NA|TRBV2|TRBJ2-3
CASSETGLFADTQYF
TGTGCCAGCAGTGAAACAGGGTTATTTGCAGATACGCAGTATTTT
>NA|TRBD2|TRBV9|TRBJ2-1
CASSVDSLAGGAQFF
TGTGCCAGCAGCGTAGATTCGCTAGCGGGGGGAGCACAGTTCTTC
>few|NA|TRBV5-4|TRBJ1-5
CASSSDPVTDQPQHF
TGTGCCAGCAGCTCAGACCCTGTGACAGATCAGCCCCAGCATTTT
>NA|TRBD2|TRBV25-1|TRBJ2-5
CASSEDLAGRQETQYF
TGTGCCAGCAGTGAAGATCTAGCGGGGAGACAAGAGACCCAGTACTTC
>NA|TRBD1|TRBV11-2|TRBJ1-2
CASSSQGNGYTF
TGTGCCAGCAGCTCACAGGGGAATGGCTACACCTTC
>NA|TRBD1|TRBV28|TRBJ2-7
CASSSTGGWYEQYF
TGTGCCAGCAGTTCGACAGGGGGTTGGTACGAGCAGTACTTC
>NA|NA|TRBV11-3|TRBJ1-4
CASSPFWDTETEKLFF
TGTGCCAGCAGCCCATTCTGGGACACCGAGACTGAAAAACTGTTTTTT
>NA|NA|TRBV7-2|TRBJ2-1
CASIRVGGASYNEQFF
TGTGCCAGCATCCGGGTAGGGGGGGCTTCCTACAATGAGCAGTTCTTC
>NA|TRBD2|TRBV6-6|TRBJ2-7
CASSYRGEYEQYF
TGTGCCAGCAGTTACCGGGGGGAATACGAGCAGTACTTC
>NA|TRBD1|TRBV30|TRBJ2-1
CAWTGQGYNEQFF
TGTGCCTGGACGGGACAGGGCTACAATGAGCAGTTCTTC
>NA|TRBD1|TRBV27|TRBJ1-2
CASSFRDRFSGYTF
TGTGCCAGCAGTTTTCGGGACAGGTTTAGTGGCTACACCTTC
>NA|TRBD1|TRBV2|TRBJ2-3
CASSANPGQRYTDTQYF
TGTGCCAGCAGCGCAAACCCGGGACAGAGATACACAGATACGCAGTATTTT
>NA|NA|TRBV15|TRBJ1-2
CATSRDRDFYGYTF
TGTGCCACCAGCAGAGATCGGGATTTCTATGGCTACACCTTC
>NA|TRBD2|TRBV7-3|TRBJ2-1
CASSKLAGEKNEQFF
TGTGCCAGCAGCAAACTAGCGGGAGAGAAGAATGAGCAGTTCTTC
>NA|NA|TRBV19|TRBJ1-2
CASNTDRTNYGYTF
TGTGCCAGCAACACTGACAGAACTAACTATGGCTACACCTTC
>NA|TRBD2|TRBV7-3|TRBJ2-2
CASSLASGDYPSSNTGELFF
TGTGCCAGCAGCTTGGCTAGCGGGGATTACCCCTCTTCGAACACCGGGGAGCTGTTTTTT